These 30 T cell receptor beta chains share one sample of origin, sequenced in a study of response to subunit inactivated influenza vaccine. TCRdb processed the RT-PCR reads anew with MiXCR; each CDR3 protein has one entry. The table records about 520,000 distinct CDR3 sequences, about a tenth of them present only once. The sequenced sample was PBMCs from blood, obtained 45 days after vaccination. The receptors come from a man between 45 and 60 years old who received an inactivated influenza vaccine.

This clonotype was seen a few times. The genes are TRBV29-1 and TRBJ2-3; no clear D. In germline, CDR1 is SQVTM, CDR2 ANQGSEA. The CDR3 loop spans 11 amino acids. V was trimmed by 6 bases and J by 8 bases, leaving 12 bases between them. The CDR3 loop is CSVERFVTQYF. The DNA of the CDR3 is TGCAGCGTCGAGAGGTTCGTTACGCAGTATTTT.

This clonotype was seen many times. The V gene is TRBV5-1, the J gene TRBJ2-3; D unresolved. Germline assignment: CDR1 SGHRS and CDR2 YFSETQ. Deletions cut 2 bases from V and 0 bases from J, with 10 bases between. This CDR3 contains 15 residues. The CDR3 here is CASSFKGSSTDTQYF. DNA for the CDR3: TGCGCCAGCAGCTTTAAAGGATCTAGCACAGATACGCAGTATTTT.

This clonotype was picked up one time. This chain links TRBV19 with TRBJ1-6, with TRBD1 matching over 7 bases. This CDR3 has 15 amino acids. CDR1 is LNHDA and CDR2 is SQIVND in the germline V gene (reference sequence). With V trimmed by 7 bases and J by 5 bases, 8 bases remained unmatched. CDR3 nucleotides: TGTGCCAGTACCGAAGGACAGGAGAATAATTCACCCCTCCACTTT. Translation: CASTEGQENNSPLHF.

This clonotype was seen a few times. The rearrangement uses TRBV6-5 and TRBJ1-1; tentative D call: TRBD1 (6 bases). The CDR3 consists of 15 residues. Between the trimmed V and J ends, which lost 2 bases and 6 bases, there was a span of 16 bases. Germline V lookup: CDR1 MNHEY, CDR2 SVGAGI. CDR3 nucleotides: TGTGCCAGCAGTTACCTTTCCGTGAGGGGGTCTGAAGCTTTCTTT. Residues: CASSYLSVRGSEAFF.

In this sample, this clonotype turned up many times. The rearrangement uses TRBV20-1 and TRBJ2-3; 9 bases agree with TRBD2. The germline V gene has CDR1 DFQATT and CDR2 SNEGSKA (reference sequence). Trimming removed 0 bases from V and 8 bases from J; junction bases left unmatched: 6. CDR3 length equals 14 residues. The CDR3 DNA reads TGCAGTGCTAGAGATCTAGCGGGGTCCACTACGCAGTATTTT. Its protein product is CSARDLAGSTTQYF.

This clonotype occurred a few times. This chain joins TRBV7-8 and TRBJ1-5; D gene unclear. Germline assignment: CDR1 SGHVS and CDR2 FQNEAQ. This CDR3 is 18 amino acids long. V was shortened by 1 base and J by 3 bases, with 19 bases between the two germline ends. Here the CDR3 reads CASSLGGAGNSLNQPQHF. CDR3 nucleotides: TGTGCCAGCAGCTTAGGGGGTGCAGGCAACTCCCTCAATCAGCCCCAGCATTTT.

This clonotype was detected a few times. The rearrangement joins TRBV12-3 or TRBV12-4 to TRBJ1-5; perhaps TRBD1 as D (5 bases). The germline V and J ends were trimmed by 7 bases and 5 bases, with 15 bases remaining between them. The CDR3 has 14 residues. CDR3 in DNA: TGTGCCAGCAACAATGGGGGGTCGGATCAGCCCCAGCATTTT. It specifies CASNNGGSDQPQHF.

This chain uses TRBV5-6 with TRBJ2-7; TRBD2 matches 7 bases. CDR1 SGHDT and CDR2 YYEEEE come from the germline V gene. The V segment lost 6 bases and the J segment 6 bases; nucleotides outside the gene matches: 18. The CDR3 covers 16 residues. CDR3 nucleotide sequence: TGTGCCAGCACCGGACGGTGGGAGGGTTACATTAGCGAGCAGTACTTC. Amino acid sequence: CASTGRWEGYISEQYF. Full variable domain (rest looked up from reference TRBV5-6 and TRBJ2-7): DAGVTQSPTHLIKTRGQQVTLRCSPKSGHDTVSWYQQALGQGPQFIFQYYEEEERQRGNFPDRFSGHQFPNYSSELNVNALLLGDSALYLCASTGRWEGYISEQYFGPGTRLTVT.

This clonotype was counted a few times. The genes are TRBV7-2 and TRBJ1-6; TRBD1 might be the D (6 bases). The CDR3 extends over 14 amino acids. CDR1 and CDR2 (germline): SGHTA, FQGNSA. Trimming stripped 6 bases from V and 10 bases from J, with 16 bases between. CDR3: CASSQQGAGSPLHF. The CDR3 coding sequence is TGTGCCAGCAGTCAACAGGGAGCGGGCTCACCCCTCCACTTT.

The chain combines TRBV29-1 with TRBJ2-1; D unresolved. The germline V and J ends were trimmed by 7 bases and 8 bases, with 15 bases remaining between them. This CDR3 is built from 12 residues. The germline V gene encodes CDR1 SQVTM and CDR2 ANQGSEA. Written as DNA, the CDR3 is TGCAGCGGGGGTGGGGTGAGCGATGAGCAGTTCTTC. Protein: CSGGGVSDEQFF.

The V gene is TRBV12-3 or TRBV12-4, the J gene TRBJ2-3, with 9 bases fitting TRBD2. J gave up 0 bases and V 11 bases, and 15 bases lay outside the gene matches. The CDR3 is 17 residues long. CDR3 region: CASRGLAGPTSTDTQYF. The CDR3 DNA reads TGTGCCTCTAGGGGTCTAGCGGGACCCACTAGCACAGATACGCAGTATTTT.

The gene calls are TRBV6-2 or TRBV6-3 and TRBJ1-1; D is perhaps TRBD1 (6 bases). The germline V gene encodes CDR1 MNHEY and CDR2 SVGEGT. V was clipped by 6 bases and J by 3 bases, with 8 bases between them. The CDR3 has 12 amino acids. CDR3 bases: TGTGCCAGCAGACAGGGTGACACTGAAGCTTTCTTT. Its translation is CASRQGDTEAFF.

This clonotype was seen a handful of times. The chain carries TRBV7-3 and TRBJ1-2; D remains ambiguous. V lost 5 bases to trimming and J lost 4 bases, with 20 bases between them. Germline CDR1 reads SGHTA; CDR2 reads FQGTGA. This CDR3 has 16 amino acids. CDR3 loop: CASSPGAEGKGYGYTF. Written as DNA, the CDR3 is TGTGCCAGCAGCCCCGGCGCGGAGGGAAAAGGCTATGGCTACACCTTC.

The CDR3 protein is CASSDGTATGANVLTF. The CDR3 nucleotides read TGCGCCAGCAGCGACGGGACAGCTACTGGGGCCAACGTCCTGACTTTC. The rearrangement links TRBV5-1 to TRBJ2-6; 7 nucleotides agree with TRBD1. The CDR3 sequence is 16 residues long. Germline trimming cut 4 bases from V and 2 bases from J; bases unmatched to any gene: 6. The germline CDR1 and CDR2 sequences are SGHRS and YFSETQ.

The sample holds many counts of this clonotype. The chain carries TRBV27 and TRBJ2-1; 8 bases line up with TRBD1. Germline-derived CDR1 and CDR2 are MNHEY and SMNVEV (reference sequence). This CDR3 has 16 residues. V dropped 4 bases and J dropped 6; count of bases not matched to a gene: 11. CDR3 nucleotides: TGTGCCAGCAGTTCCTATCGGCAGGGGGCGGTCAATGAGCAGTTCTTC. Translation: CASSSYRQGAVNEQFF.

There are many counts of this clonotype. The chain recombines TRBV6-2 or TRBV6-3 with TRBJ1-5; unclear D gene. Germline CDR1 MNHEY, CDR2 SVGEGT. Trimming removed 5 bases from V and 4 bases from J, with 12 bases in between. The CDR3 sequence is 14 residues long. CDR3 nucleotides: TGTGCCAGCAGTCTTTACAGCGCAAATCAGCCCCAGCATTTT. The encoded protein is CASSLYSANQPQHF.

This clonotype was seen many times. The J gene is TRBJ2-2, the V gene TRBV15; 8 nucleotides align to TRBD2. With 3 bases clipped from V and 7 bases from J, the junction kept 7 bases outside the gene matches. This CDR3 comprises 15 residues. CDR1 is LNHNV, CDR2 YYDKDF, per germline (reference sequence). The CDR3: CATSSYRGGSGELFF. Written as DNA, the CDR3 is TGTGCCACCAGCAGTTACCGGGGGGGGAGCGGGGAGCTGTTTTTT.

This sequence joins TRBV7-9 and TRBJ1-2, with D perhaps matching TRBD1 (5 bases). This CDR3 has 12 residues. Germline V gene data show CDR1 as SEHNR and CDR2 as FQNEAQ (reference sequence). The V end was cut by 1 base, the J end by 8 bases, with 8 bases between. The CDR3: CASSLDQGGYTF. The CDR3 region has the DNA TGTGCCAGCAGCTTAGATCAGGGAGGCTACACCTTC. Together with reference TRBV7-9 and TRBJ1-2, the CDR3 gives the full variable domain: DTGVSQNPRHKITKRGQNVTFRCDPISEHNRLYWYRQTLGQGPEFLTYFQNEAQLEKSRLLSDRFSAERPKGSFSTLEIQRTEQGDSAMYLCASSLDQGGYTFGSGTRLTVV.

Only a few counts were recorded for this clonotype. The V and J genes are TRBV24-1 and TRBJ2-7, with 7 bases that match TRBD2. The CDR3 has 13 residues. V shed 8 bases and J 6 bases; nucleotides not matched to a gene: 9. Germline V gene data show CDR1 as KGHDR and CDR2 as SFDVKD. Here the CDR3 reads CATKAPGGSEQYF. CDR3 in DNA: TGTGCCACCAAGGCTCCGGGGGGATCCGAGCAGTACTTC.

Comments on this clonotype: This may stem from a read error, because a much larger clone lies one nucleotide away. J is TRBJ2-5 and V is TRBV20-1; tentative D call: TRBD1 (5 bases). With 5 bases removed from V and 5 bases from J, the gap between germline ends came to 15 bases. Germline V gives CDR1 DFQATT, CDR2 SNEGSKA (reference sequence). The CDR3 has 13 residues. The DNA of the CDR3 is TGCAGTGCTCGCCGGCAGGGAAGGGAGACCCAGTACTTC. Translated: CSARRQGRETQYF.

This clonotype was observed a few times. The chain employs TRBV6-2 or TRBV6-3 and TRBJ1-5; D is ambiguous. The CDR3 has 13 amino acids. Germline loops: CDR1 MNHEY, CDR2 SVGEGT. V dropped 5 bases and J dropped 4 bases, with 9 bases sitting between them. The CDR3: CASSDSINQPQHF. Written as DNA, the CDR3 is TGTGCCAGCAGTGATTCAATTAATCAGCCCCAGCATTTT.

The chain couples TRBV6-5 to TRBJ2-6, with D possibly matching TRBD2 (6 bases). Germline V gene lookup returns CDR1 MNHEY and CDR2 SVGAGI. With 1 base removed from V and 1 base from J, the gap between germline ends came to 8 bases. The CDR3 extends over 16 amino acids. The CDR3 DNA is TGTGCCAGCAGTTACTTGGGGGGTTCTGGGGCCAACGTCCTGACTTTC. This codes for CASSYLGGSGANVLTF.

This clonotype was recorded at least ten times. The genes are TRBV7-9 and TRBJ2-2; D unresolved. The CDR3 is 15 residues long. The germline V gene encodes CDR1 SEHNR and CDR2 FQNEAQ (reference sequence). V lost 2 bases and J lost 1, with 8 bases in between. The CDR3 DNA sequence: TGTGCCAGCAGCTTATATGCTAGGAACACCGGGGAGCTGTTTTTT. This sequence encodes CASSLYARNTGELFF.

The rearrangement uses TRBV4-1 and TRBJ1-2; the D gene is possibly TRBD1 (6 bases). CDR1 is MGHRA and CDR2 is YSYEKL in the germline V gene. The CDR3 is made up of 14 amino acids. Trimming left V 0 bases short and J 8 bases short, with 13 bases between. CDR3 in DNA: TGCGCCAGCAGCCAAGATCCCAGGGGTCAGGGCTACACCTTC. This encodes CASSQDPRGQGYTF.

This clonotype was counted a few times. The genes are TRBV27 and TRBJ1-2, with D perhaps matching TRBD1 (5 bases). Trimming cost V 8 bases and J 4 bases, with 14 bases left between them. The CDR3 covers 13 residues. Germline-derived CDR1 and CDR2 are MNHEY and SMNVEV (reference sequence). The CDR3 DNA reads TGTGCCAGCGGGGGTCTGGGGCCCTATGGCTACACCTTC. Protein: CASGGLGPYGYTF.

This chain links TRBV28 with TRBJ2-1, with D possibly called TRBD1 or TRBD2 (6 bases each). The CDR3 runs 17 residues. Germline V gene sequence: CDR1 MDHEN, CDR2 SYDVKM. V gave up 4 bases and J gave up 4 bases, with 20 bases separating them. As DNA, the CDR3 is TGTGCCAGCAGTTCACCCGTGGCAGGGGAGGATTACAATGAGCAGTTCTTC. Protein sequence: CASSSPVAGEDYNEQFF.

The genes are TRBV7-3 and TRBJ2-3, with TRBD2 identical over 9 bases. V lost 5 bases, J lost 5 bases, and 8 bases stayed unmatched. Per the germline V gene, CDR1 is SGHTA and CDR2 is FQGTGA. This CDR3 region has 15 residues. CDR3 residues: CASSPASGTVDTQYF. CDR3 DNA sequence: TGTGCCAGCAGCCCGGCTAGCGGGACTGTAGATACGCAGTATTTT.

This clonotype showed up just a few times. The rearrangement joins TRBV24-1 to TRBJ2-1, with D uncertain. V lost 4 bases to trimming and J lost 3 bases, with 0 bases between them. Looked up from germline, CDR1 is KGHDR and CDR2 is SFDVKD. This CDR3 is built from 11 residues. The CDR3 is CATSDYNEQFF. In DNA, the CDR3 is TGTGCCACCAGTGACTACAATGAGCAGTTCTTC.

The CDR3 nucleotides are TGTGCCAGCAGCCCTCGGGCTATCTTAGATACGCAGTATTTT. Residues: CASSPRAILDTQYF. The rearrangement joins TRBV7-2 to TRBJ2-3, with D hard to call. This CDR3 has 14 residues. Germline V gives CDR1 SGHTA, CDR2 FQGNSA. Deletions cut 5 bases from V and 5 bases from J, with 14 bases between.

This clonotype was seen more than once but under ten times. V usage is TRBV20-1 and J usage is TRBJ2-7; TRBD1 is a possible D gene (6 bases). The CDR3 has 12 amino acids. Trimming removed 1 base from V and 3 bases from J, with 7 bases in between. In germline, CDR1 is DFQATT, CDR2 SNEGSKA (reference sequence). The CDR3 protein is CSARGTVYEQYF. In DNA, the CDR3 is TGCAGTGCTAGAGGGACAGTCTACGAGCAGTACTTC.